The 17 T cell receptor beta chains reported below all come from one sample, sequenced in a study of OX40 agonist ivuxolimab in advanced cancers. Sequencing used immunoSEQ multiplex PCR; TCRdb keeps in-frame clones, though not all of them. The table has over 55,000 clones, about 91% seen once. The specimen comprised CD4+ or CD8+ T cells sorted from blood, sampled in a trial of the OX40 agonist ivuxolimab. These receptors were taken from an adult with an advanced solid tumor such as melanoma, head and neck, liver or kidney cancer.

The CDR3 sequence is CASSSSGTENSNQPQHF. As DNA, the CDR3 is TGTGCCAGCAGTTCATCCGGGACAGAGAATAGCAATCAGCCCCAGCATTTT. The chain links TRBV28 to TRBJ1-5; 7 nucleotides agree with TRBD1. The CDR3 has 17 amino acids. Germline lookup yields CDR1 MDHEN and CDR2 SYDVKM. V lost 4 bases and J lost 0; bases outside the gene matches: 9.

CDR3 nucleotides: TGTGCCAGTGCCTCAGGGTCACTTGAGCAGTACTTC. This sequence encodes CASASGSLEQYF. The chain uses TRBV19 and TRBJ2-7, with D possibly TRBD1 on 5 matching bases. Per the germline V gene, CDR1 is LNHDA and CDR2 is SQIVND (reference sequence). The CDR3 is 12 amino acids. With 8 bases removed from V and 7 bases from J, the gap between germline ends came to 15 bases. The full variable domain, rest sourced from reference TRBV19 and TRBJ2-7, is DGGITQSPKYLFRKEGQNVTLSCEQNLNHDAMYWYRQDPGQGLRLIYYSQIVNDFQKGDIAEGYSVSREKKESFPLTVTSAQKNPTAFYLCASASGSLEQYFGPGTRLTVT.

The J gene is TRBJ1-1, the V gene TRBV7-9; 7 bases are shared with TRBD1. Germline V gene data show CDR1 as SEHNR and CDR2 as FQNEAQ (reference sequence). The CDR3 is made up of 15 amino acids. Losses at the gene ends were 1 base for V and 2 bases for J; bases not matched to a gene: 4. The CDR3 DNA reads as TGTGCCAGCAGCTTAGGAAGGGACAGAAACACTGAAGCTTTCTTT. Amino acids: CASSLGRDRNTEAFF. The whole variable domain, remainder taken from reference TRBV7-9 and TRBJ1-1, is DTGVSQNPRHKITKRGQNVTFRCDPISEHNRLYWYRQTLGQGPEFLTYFQNEAQLEKSRLLSDRFSAERPKGSFSTLEIQRTEQGDSAMYLCASSLGRDRNTEAFFGQGTRLTVV.

This clone was counted a few times. The chain recombines TRBV4-1 with TRBJ1-5; 8 bases align to TRBD1. J gave up 2 bases and V 5 bases, and 5 bases lay outside the gene matches. This CDR3 comprises 15 residues. Germline assignment: CDR1 MGHRA and CDR2 YSYEKL. The CDR3 here is CASSIDRGGNQPQHF. For the CDR3, the DNA is TGCGCCAGCAGCATTGACAGGGGTGGCAATCAGCCCCAGCATTTT.

This rearrangement joins TRBV7-9 to TRBJ2-7; 9 bases align to TRBD2. The V gene end was trimmed by 5 bases and the J gene end by 0 bases; junction bases not matched to a gene: 5. The germline V gene has CDR1 SEHNR and CDR2 FQNEAQ (reference sequence). There are 15 residues in the CDR3. CDR3 sequence reads: CASSGLSGSSYEQYF. The CDR3 DNA reads TGTGCCAGCAGCGGGCTTAGCGGGAGCTCCTACGAGCAGTACTTC.

The genes are TRBV11-2 and TRBJ2-7; D gene uncertain. Deletions cut 0 bases from V and 3 bases from J, with 0 bases between. The CDR3 has 11 amino acids. Germline V CDR1 and CDR2: SGHAT, FQNNGV. The CDR3 protein is CASSLDYEQYF. As DNA, the CDR3 is TGTGCCAGCAGCTTAGACTACGAGCAGTACTTC.

This clone was seen only once. The chain couples TRBV6-5 to TRBJ2-2; D not resolved. Looked up from germline, CDR1 is MNHEY and CDR2 is SVGAGI. The CDR3 length is 12 residues. Deletions cut 0 bases from V and 5 bases from J, with 1 base between. The CDR3 spells CASSYSTGELFF. The CDR3 nucleotides are TGTGCCAGCAGTTACTCGACCGGGGAGCTGTTTTTT.

This clone appeared a single time. The chain carries TRBV6-4 and TRBJ2-5; D may be TRBD2 (6 bases). V was trimmed by 8 bases and J by 5 bases, leaving 12 bases between them. Germline assignment: CDR1 MRHNA and CDR2 SNTAGT. CDR3 length: 12 amino acids. The CDR3 DNA sequence: TGTGCCAGCCCAACTAGCAAGGAGACCCAGTACTTC. Residues: CASPTSKETQYF.

The gene calls are TRBV6-1 and TRBJ2-1; D assignment may be TRBD1 or TRBD2 (5 bases each). V was shortened by 3 bases and J by 5 bases, with 17 bases between the two germline ends. Per the germline V gene, CDR1 is MNHNS and CDR2 is SASEGT. CDR3 length: 16 amino acids. This CDR3 is CASSDYLGESHNEQFF. CDR3 in DNA: TGTGCCAGCAGTGATTATTTGGGGGAGAGTCACAATGAGCAGTTCTTC.

In this sample, this clone turned up a few times. The chain recombines TRBV2 with TRBJ1-2, with a tentative D call TRBD1 (6 bases). Germline CDR1 SNHLY, CDR2 FYNNEI. The CDR3 extends over 15 amino acids. Trimming removed 1 base from V and 6 bases from J, with 15 bases in between. Here the CDR3 reads CASSEVYLNRDGYTF. The CDR3 DNA follows: TGTGCCAGCAGTGAAGTTTACCTGAACAGGGATGGCTACACCTTC.

J is TRBJ2-5 and V is TRBV4-1; no clear D. V lost 1 base and J 4 bases, leaving 10 bases between the germline ends. The CDR3 totals 14 residues. Germline CDR1 reads MGHRA; CDR2 reads YSYEKL. CDR3 region: CASSQGVELETQYF. The CDR3 bases are TGCGCCAGCAGCCAAGGCGTGGAACTAGAGACCCAGTACTTC.

J is TRBJ2-7 and V is TRBV28; D is unresolved. The CDR3 contains 14 residues. Germline V CDR1 and CDR2: MDHEN, SYDVKM. Between the trimmed V and J ends, which lost 2 bases and 2 bases, there was a span of 10 bases. The CDR3, as DNA: TGTGCCAGCAGTTTAGTGTCGGCTGCCTACGAGCAGTACTTC. Its protein is CASSLVSAAYEQYF. Using reference TRBV28 and TRBJ2-7 for the parts outside the CDR3, the full variable domain is DVKVTQSSRYLVKRTGEKVFLECVQDMDHENMFWYRQDPGLGLRLIYFSYDVKMKEKGDIPEGYSVSREKKERFSLILESASTNQTSMYLCASSLVSAAYEQYFGPGTRLTVT.

The chain has TRBV10-2 and TRBJ2-1; perhaps D is TRBD1 or TRBD2 (5 bases each). In germline, CDR1 is WSHSY, CDR2 SAAADI. The V gene lost 7 bases and the J gene lost 4 bases, with 11 bases spanning the gap. The CDR3 totals 13 residues. The CDR3 DNA reads as TGCGCCAGCAATAACGGGACGTACAATGAGCAGTTCTTC. Protein product: CASNNGTYNEQFF.

V and J are TRBV7-9 and TRBJ1-1; 10 bases are shared with TRBD1. CDR1 and CDR2 (germline): SEHNR, FQNEAQ (reference sequence). This CDR3 contains 17 residues. With V trimmed by 4 bases and J by 1 base, 9 bases remained unmatched. CDR3 amino acids: CASSSSTGGSRNTEAFF. In DNA, the CDR3 is TGTGCCAGCAGCTCCTCGACAGGGGGCTCTCGGAACACTGAAGCTTTCTTT.

This clone appeared once. This chain joins TRBV15 and TRBJ2-1; TRBD2 matches 10 bases. Germline V gene data show CDR1 as LNHNV and CDR2 as YYDKDF (reference sequence). V shed 2 bases, J shed 5 bases, and the junction held 9 bases outside the gene matches. CDR3 length: 17 residues. The CDR3 region is CATSRSLGTSAHNEQFF. The CDR3 DNA reads as TGTGCCACCAGCAGATCACTCGGGACTAGCGCCCACAATGAGCAGTTCTTC.

This chain connects TRBV5-1 to TRBJ2-5; D gene uncertain. V was pared by 0 bases and J by 4 bases, with 10 bases between. CDR3 size: 14 residues. Germline CDR1 and CDR2: SGHRS and YFSETQ. The chain's CDR3 is CASSLAEAVETQYF. Here the CDR3 DNA reads TGCGCCAGCAGCTTGGCCGAGGCGGTAGAGACCCAGTACTTC.

Comments on this clone: This CDR3 is also generated by other DNA sequences in the sample. The chain carries TRBV27 and TRBJ2-7; D is uncertain. The CDR3 is 13 amino acids. Trimming took off 2 bases at V and 2 bases at J, with 7 bases between the two ends. Germline V CDR1 and CDR2: MNHEY, SMNVEV (reference sequence). The CDR3 nucleotides are TGTGCCAGCAGTTTAACTCCCACCTACGAGCAGTACTTC. It is translated as CASSLTPTYEQYF.